This T cell receptor (beta chain) came from a study of regulatory T cells in long-lasting Graves disease. General study results and limits: Relative to new patients (roughly 970), persistent patients exhibited greater sharing of public clonotypes (approximately 2,700).

This clonotype was seen repeatedly, ten times or more. What it recognizes is unknown. Time point here: newly diagnosed GD, antithyroid drugs for less than 3 months. RNA extracted from PBMCs served as the sequencing template. Germline-derived CDR1 and CDR2 are MNHEY and SMNVEV (reference sequence). The CDR3 length is 12 residues. Trimming removed 6 bases at V and 2 bases at J, with 6 bases between. In building TCR beta libraries, iRepertoire HTBI primers were used together with Arm-PCR of CDR3 regions. TCRdb itself ran the multiplex PCR reads through MiXCR, one entry per CDR3 protein. In the table there are 350,000 to 450,000 distinct CDR3 sequences, about 11% of which are singletons. These data are also associated with another study on T cells in Graves' hyperthyroidism and ophthalmopathy.

The chain is built from TRBV27 and TRBJ2-3; D is ambiguous. This receptor was obtained from a woman in her late teens or twenties with Graves disease. Source: peripheral blood mononuclear cells (PBMCs), taken at new diagnosis, from a patient treated with antithyroid drugs. The DNA of the CDR3 is TGTGCCAGCAGCGGATCCACAGATACGCAGTATTTT. It is translated as CASSGSTDTQYF.